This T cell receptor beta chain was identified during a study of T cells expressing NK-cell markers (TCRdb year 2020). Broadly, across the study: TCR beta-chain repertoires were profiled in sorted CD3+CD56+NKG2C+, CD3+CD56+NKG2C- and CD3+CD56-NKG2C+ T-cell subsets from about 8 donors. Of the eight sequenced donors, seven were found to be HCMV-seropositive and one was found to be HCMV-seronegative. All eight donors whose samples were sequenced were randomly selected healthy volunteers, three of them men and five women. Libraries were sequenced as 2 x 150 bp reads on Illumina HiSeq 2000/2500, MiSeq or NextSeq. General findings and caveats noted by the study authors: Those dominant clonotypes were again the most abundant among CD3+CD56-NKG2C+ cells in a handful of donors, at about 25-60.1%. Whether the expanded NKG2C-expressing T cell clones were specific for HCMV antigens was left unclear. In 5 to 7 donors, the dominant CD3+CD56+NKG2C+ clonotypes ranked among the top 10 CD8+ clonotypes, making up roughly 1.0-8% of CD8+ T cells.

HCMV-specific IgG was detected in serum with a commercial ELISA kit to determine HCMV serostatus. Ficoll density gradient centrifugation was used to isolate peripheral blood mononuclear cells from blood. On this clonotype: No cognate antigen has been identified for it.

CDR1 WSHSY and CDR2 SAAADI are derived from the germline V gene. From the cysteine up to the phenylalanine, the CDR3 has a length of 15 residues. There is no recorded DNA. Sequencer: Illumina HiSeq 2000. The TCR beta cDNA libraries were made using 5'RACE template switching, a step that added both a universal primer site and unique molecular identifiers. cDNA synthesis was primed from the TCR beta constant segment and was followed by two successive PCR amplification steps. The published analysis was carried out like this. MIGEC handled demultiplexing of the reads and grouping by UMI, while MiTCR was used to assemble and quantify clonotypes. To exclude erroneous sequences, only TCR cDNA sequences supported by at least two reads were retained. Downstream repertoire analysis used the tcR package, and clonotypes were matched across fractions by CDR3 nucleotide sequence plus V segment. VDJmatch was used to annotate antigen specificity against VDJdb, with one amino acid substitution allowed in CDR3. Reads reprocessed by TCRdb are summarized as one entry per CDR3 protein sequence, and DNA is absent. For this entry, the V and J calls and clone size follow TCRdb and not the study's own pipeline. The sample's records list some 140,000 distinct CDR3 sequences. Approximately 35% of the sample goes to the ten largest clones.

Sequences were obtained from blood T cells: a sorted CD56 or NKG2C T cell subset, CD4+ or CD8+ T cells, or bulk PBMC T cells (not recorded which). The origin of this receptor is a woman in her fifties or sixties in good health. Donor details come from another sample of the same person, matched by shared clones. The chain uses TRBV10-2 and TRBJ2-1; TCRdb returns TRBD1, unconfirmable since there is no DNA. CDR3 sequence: CASSEGTGVSYEQFF.